This TCR beta chain was found in a study of blood T cell repertoires in COVID-19. On the study more broadly: The United States, Italy and Spain were the sources of the acute and convalescent COVID-19 samples. PBMCs, B-cell-depleted T cells, or T cells provided the cDNA or gDNA that made up the material.

The V gene end was trimmed by 3 bases and the J gene end by 9 bases; junction bases not matched to a gene: 13. The CDR3 length is 18 residues. Germline CDR1 reads LGHDT; CDR2 reads YNNKEL (reference sequence). Study processing details: Estimation of nucleated cell counts was performed using reference gene primer amplification. Libraries were prepared by immunoSEQ multiplex PCR; TCRdb keeps only in-frame clonotypes and omits some of them. V, J and clone size reflect that table, while D and trimming were determined from the DNA. The table lists 200,000 to 250,000 clones, roughly 78% of them singletons.

This TCR derives from a woman between 40 and 55 years old with acute or convalescent COVID-19. V gene TRBV3-1 (or the pseudogene TRBV3-2) combines with J gene TRBJ2-1; 14 nucleotides match TRBD2. Sequencing was performed on peripheral blood. The CDR3 is CASSQGGQTSGGAAEQFF. The DNA of the CDR3 is TGTGCCAGCAGCCAGGGAGGACAGACTAGCGGGGGGGCCGCTGAGCAGTTCTTC.